The 17 T cell receptor beta chains below all came from one sample that was sequenced in a study of OX40 agonist ivuxolimab in advanced cancers. Only in-frame clones appear in the TCRdb table, and some are missing; sequencing was by immunoSEQ multiplex PCR. Here the sample spans approximately 81,000 clones, 90% to 95% being singletons. The sample in question was CD4+ or CD8+ T cells sorted from blood, obtained in a trial of the OX40 agonist ivuxolimab. The receptors derive from an adult with an advanced solid tumor such as melanoma, head and neck, liver or kidney cancer.

The rearrangement links TRBV27 to TRBJ1-2; TRBD1 matches 9 bases. Germline CDR1 is MNHEY and CDR2 is SMNVEV (reference sequence). Losses at the gene ends were 2 bases for V and 4 bases for J; bases not matched to a gene: 2. This CDR3 has 14 amino acids. In nucleotides, the CDR3 is TGTGCCAGCAGTTTAACAGGGGGCGGCTATGGCTACACCTTC. As protein: CASSLTGGGYGYTF.

The rearrangement joins TRBV4-1 to TRBJ1-4; no firm D call. This CDR3 has 15 residues. V lost 5 bases to trimming and J lost 13 bases, with 23 bases between them. Germline values: CDR1 MGHRA, CDR2 YSYEKL. The DNA of the CDR3 is TGCGCCAGCAGCTCTCCGGGGTCAGGAATTGAGGGACTGTTTTTT. Translating it yields CASSSPGSGIEGLFF.

V gene TRBV5-1 combines with J gene TRBJ1-1; maybe TRBD1 (6 bases). Trimming shortened V by 0 bases and J by 0 bases, and 15 bases separated the two germline ends. This CDR3 has 17 amino acids. Germline CDR1 is SGHRS and CDR2 is YFSETQ. The CDR3 is CASSLGGGTGMNTEAFF. CDR3 nucleotides: TGCGCCAGCAGCTTGGGAGGGGGGACGGGGATGAACACTGAAGCTTTCTTT. Using reference TRBV5-1 and TRBJ1-1 for the parts outside the CDR3, the full variable domain is KAGVTQTPRYLIKTRGQQVTLSCSPISGHRSVSWYQQTPGQGLQFLFEYFSETQRNKGNFPGRFSGRQFSNSRSEMNVSTLELGDSALYLCASSLGGGTGMNTEAFFGQGTRLTVV.

This chain uses TRBV7-9 with TRBJ2-7, with D perhaps being TRBD1 or TRBD2 (5 bases each). Germline V gives CDR1 SEHNR, CDR2 FQNEAQ (reference sequence). The CDR3 has 14 residues. V lost 6 bases and J 1 base, leaving 13 bases between the germline ends. The chain's CDR3 is CASRGPDGSYEQYF. The CDR3 bases are TGTGCCAGCAGGGGACCGGACGGATCCTACGAGCAGTACTTC. Drawing the rest from reference TRBV7-9 and TRBJ2-7, the complete variable domain is DTGVSQNPRHKITKRGQNVTFRCDPISEHNRLYWYRQTLGQGPEFLTYFQNEAQLEKSRLLSDRFSAERPKGSFSTLEIQRTEQGDSAMYLCASRGPDGSYEQYFGPGTRLTVT.

This chain joins TRBV6-1 and TRBJ1-5; D is unclear. This CDR3 is built from 15 residues. V shed 2 bases and J shed 1 base, with 9 bases lying between them. Germline V lookup: CDR1 MNHNS, CDR2 SASEGT. The CDR3 loop reads CASSEYDLSNQPQHF. The CDR3 region has the DNA TGTGCCAGCAGTGAATATGATTTGAGCAATCAGCCCCAGCATTTT.

This clone appeared once. The chain recombines TRBV7-6 with TRBJ2-3; possibly TRBD2 for D (6 bases). Germline CDR1 is SGHVS and CDR2 is FNYEAQ. Deletions cut 2 bases from V and 6 bases from J, with 12 bases between. The CDR3 is 14 amino acids. CDR3 sequence reads: CASSLSEGTDTQYF. DNA of the CDR3: TGTGCCAGCAGCTTATCGGAGGGGACGGATACGCAGTATTTT.

The rearrangement joins TRBV2 to TRBJ2-4, with 8 positions matching TRBD1. The CDR3 totals 12 residues. After removal of 11 bases from V and 2 bases from J, the junction contained 2 bases not matched to a gene. Germline V gives CDR1 SNHLY, CDR2 FYNNEI. In nucleotides, the CDR3 is TGTGCCGGACAGGGATCCAAAAACATTCAGTACTTC. It translates to CAGQGSKNIQYF.

This clone was seen only a few times. The V call is TRBV5-6, the J call TRBJ2-7; D gene uncertain. Trimming left V 0 bases short and J 5 bases short, with 9 bases between. Germline CDR1 is SGHDT and CDR2 is YYEEEE. This CDR3 has 13 amino acids. CDR3 sequence (DNA): TGTGCCAGCAGCTTGGAGGCTGGGCACGAGCAGTACTTC. Translated: CASSLEAGHEQYF.

This chain joins TRBV4-2 and TRBJ2-7; tentative D call: TRBD1 (5 bases). Germline-derived CDR1 and CDR2 are LGHNA and YNFKEQ. This CDR3 has 16 residues. The germline V and J ends were trimmed by 0 bases and 3 bases, with 15 bases remaining between them. CDR3: CASSQEGAGQGYEQYF. The CDR3 DNA is TGTGCCAGCAGCCAAGAAGGAGCAGGGCAAGGCTACGAGCAGTACTTC.

The CDR3 protein is CASHRQTNTGELFF. The CDR3 nucleotides are TGTGCCAGCCATAGACAGACTAACACCGGGGAGCTGTTTTTT. The chain couples TRBV5-8 to TRBJ2-2, with D possibly being TRBD1 (5 bases). Trimming cost V 7 bases and J 2 bases, with 12 bases left between them. Germline V gene lookup returns CDR1 SGHTS and CDR2 YDEGEE. The CDR3 runs 14 residues. Full variable domain (missing parts from reference TRBV5-8 and TRBJ2-2): EAGVTQSPTHLIKTRGQQATLRCSPISGHTSVYWYQQALGLGLQFLLWYDEGEERNRGNFPPRFSGRQFPNYSSELNVNALELEDSALYLCASHRQTNTGELFFGEGSRLTVL.

The table lists this clone with a count of one. The V call is TRBV27, the J call TRBJ2-7, with a possible D match to TRBD1 (5 bases). CDR1 is MNHEY and CDR2 is SMNVEV in the germline V gene (reference sequence). The CDR3 sequence is 13 residues long. V lost 8 bases to trimming and J lost 6 bases, with 17 bases between them. The CDR3 DNA follows: TGTGCCAGCTGTAGCAGGGCTCTGGGCGAGCAGTACTTC. It yields the protein CASCSRALGEQYF.

The chain has TRBV4-2 and TRBJ2-1; 8 bases match TRBD2. Germline loops: CDR1 LGHNA, CDR2 YNFKEQ. V gave up 3 bases and J gave up 5 bases; unmatched junction bases: 18. This CDR3 spans 19 amino acids. The CDR3 nucleotides are TGTGCCAGCAGCCACCCCGCGGGAGGCGGTCTAGGGGCAAACAATGAGCAGTTCTTC. Protein: CASSHPAGGGLGANNEQFF.

The J gene is TRBJ2-3, the V gene TRBV7-2; the match to TRBD1 covers 7 bases. Trimming took 3 bases from V and 4 from J; bases not matched to a gene: 7. This CDR3 spans 15 amino acids. Germline V CDR1 and CDR2: SGHTA, FQGNSA. The CDR3: CASSFTGQDSDTQYF. DNA for the CDR3: TGTGCCAGCAGCTTCACCGGACAGGACTCAGATACGCAGTATTTT.

The rearrangement uses TRBV4-3 and TRBJ2-3; unclear D gene. The CDR3 has 15 residues. V gave up 0 bases and J gave up 3 bases, with 10 bases separating them. Looked up from germline, CDR1 is LGHNA and CDR2 is YSLEER. The CDR3 is CASSQDRPGTDTQYF. DNA for the CDR3: TGCGCCAGCAGCCAAGATAGACCAGGTACAGATACGCAGTATTTT.

The gene calls are TRBV4-3 and TRBJ1-1; no clear D gene. Germline V gene lookup returns CDR1 LGHNA and CDR2 YSLEER. The CDR3 consists of 15 residues. Trimming cost V 4 bases and J 1 base, with 13 bases left between them. CDR3 DNA sequence: TGCGCCAGCAGCCCGCCGGGAGGAAAGAACACTGAAGCTTTCTTT. Translation gives CASSPPGGKNTEAFF.

The genes are TRBV25-1 and TRBJ2-7, with a tentative D call TRBD2 (7 bases). The CDR3 covers 14 residues. CDR1 and CDR2 from the germline V gene are MGHDK and SYGVNS. V was cut by 2 bases and J by 5 bases, with 13 bases left in between. The CDR3 sequence: CASSENTGGDEQYF. The DNA of the CDR3 is TGTGCCAGCAGTGAAAATACGGGGGGCGACGAGCAGTACTTC.

This chain joins TRBV4-3 and TRBJ2-7; TRBD2 matches 10 bases. The CDR3 is 17 amino acids. J gave up 3 bases and V 0 bases, and 8 bases lay outside the gene matches. Germline V gene sequence: CDR1 LGHNA, CDR2 YSLEER. CDR3 residues: CASSQDRGSGGFYEQYF. In nucleotides, the CDR3 is TGCGCCAGCAGCCAAGATAGGGGTAGCGGGGGGTTCTACGAGCAGTACTTC.